This T cell receptor beta chain was recovered during a study of graft-versus-host responses after intestinal transplantation. Background on the study: Anti-thymocyte globulin served as induction for all recipients, who then took tacrolimus and steroids for about three years.

Produced via immunoSEQ multiplex PCR; TCRdb's table is partial and in-frame only. The sample yields about 9,800 clones, about four fifths seen once. Points on this clone: No antigen is known for it.

Intraepithelial and lamina propria lymphocytes were released after the graft tissue was processed. Germline lookup yields CDR1 SEHNR and CDR2 FQNEAQ (reference sequence). The CDR3 extends over 12 amino acids. Trimming took 1 base from V and 10 from J, leaving 10 bases between them. Overall study findings and caveats: High graft-versus-host to host-versus-graft clonal ratios were found in allografts of patients who had graft-donor T cell macrochimerism. There were GvH clones found in recipient marrow, and some of them appeared first in ileum or blood. An association linked early post-transplant HvG declines with peak circulating GvH clone levels.

This TCR was recovered from a human patient who received an intestinal transplant, so some T cells may come from the graft donor. The chain links TRBV7-9 to TRBJ1-1; D remains ambiguous. The material was ileum tissue, obtained 500 to 550 days after intestinal transplant. CDR3 nucleotides: TGTGCCAGCAGCTTAGAAGTAGGTGGAGCTTTCTTT. Amino acid sequence: CASSLEVGGAFF.